These 32 T cell receptor beta chains originate from one sample sequenced in a study of tumor-infiltrating lymphocytes in primary liver carcinoma. From roughly 500 ng total RNA, TCR beta cDNA was generated with a primer in the constant region. Sequencing libraries for TCR beta derived from three nested multiplex PCR rounds that used slightly modified ARM-PCR. Investigators reported that the first two PCR rounds, at 10 cycles each, used TRBV1-TRBV30 forward primers with a C-beta reverse primer. TCRdb re-called the multiplex PCR reads with MiXCR, one entry per CDR3 protein. The table shows approximately 300,000 distinct CDR3 sequences, with approximately 60% occurring only once. Blood RNA was derived from unsorted whole blood, and germline DNA was extracted too. Sequences were obtained from peripheral blood. These receptors came from a man aged 35-49 years with primary liver carcinoma and hepatitis B virus infection.

This clonotype showed up many times. V and J are TRBV29-1 and TRBJ1-1, with 7 nucleotides matching TRBD1. This CDR3 region has 14 residues. Germline V gene lookup returns CDR1 SQVTM and CDR2 ANQGSEA. The junction had 8 bases not matched to a gene; V was cut back by 7 bases and J by 0 bases. The CDR3 DNA is TGCAGCGGTTCGCCCGGGACAGTGAACACTGAAGCTTTCTTT. Residues: CSGSPGTVNTEAFF.

On this clonotype itself: A read error may account for a junction end that differs from germline. This sequence joins TRBV11-1 and TRBJ2-1, with D perhaps TRBD2 (6 bases). The V gene's germline CDR1 is SGHAT and CDR2 FQDESV (reference sequence). This CDR3 comprises 13 residues. The CDR3 nucleotides read TGTGTCAGCGGGCCGGAGAGGGAGAATGAGCAGTTCTTC. It yields the protein CVSGPERENEQFF.

The rearrangement joins TRBV4-1 to TRBJ1-4; D is ambiguous. The CDR3 totals 15 residues. Trimming took 5 bases from V and 7 from J, leaving 17 bases between them. From germline, CDR1 is MGHRA and CDR2 YSYEKL. In DNA, the CDR3 is TGCGCCAGCAGCGCCCGACGAACAAGCGGTGAAAAACTGTTTTTT. It translates to CASSARRTSGEKLFF.

This clonotype showed up many times. V gene TRBV12-3 or TRBV12-4 combines with J gene TRBJ1-5, with TRBD1 as a possible D gene (5 bases). V lost 3 bases, J lost 3 bases, and 9 bases lay in between. CDR3 length equals 14 residues. CDR3 sequence: CASSFAGPNQPQHF. CDR3 DNA: TGTGCCAGCAGTTTTGCAGGGCCCAATCAGCCCCAGCATTTT.

With respect to this clonotype: An end of the junction differs from the germline gene, which may be a read error. The chain links TRBV6-5 to TRBJ2-1; D is possibly TRBD1 (7 bases). Germline CDR1 and CDR2: MNHEY and SVGAGI. This CDR3 contains 12 residues. The CDR3 is CASRQGRNEHFF. For the CDR3, the DNA is TGTGCCAGCAGACAGGGGAGGAATGAGCACTTCTTC.

With regard to this clonotype: A much larger clone sits a single nucleotide away, making a read error possible. DNA for the CDR3: TGTGCCAGCAGCCAGGGTATTAGCAGTCAGCCCCAGCATTTT. Amino acid sequence: CASSQGISSQPQHF. This rearrangement joins TRBV6-1 to TRBJ1-5, with D possibly matching TRBD1 (5 bases). CDR1 MNHNS and CDR2 SASEGT come from the germline V gene. This CDR3 is built from 14 residues.

Comments on this clonotype: A read error may explain this, as a much larger clone is one base away. The gene calls are TRBV4-2 and TRBJ2-3; 7 bases map to TRBD2. The CDR3 is 17 amino acids. The V gene's germline CDR1 is LGHNA and CDR2 YNFKEQ. The CDR3 sequence: CDSSQDSGAGGTDTQYF. The CDR3 bases are TGTGACAGCAGCCAAGACAGCGGGGCGGGAGGCACAGATACGCAGTATTTT.

A word on this clonotype: A junction end diverges from the germline sequence, so it may reflect a read error. The J gene is TRBJ2-1, the V gene TRBV5-1; tentatively, D is TRBD2 (5 bases). The CDR3 runs 16 residues. From germline, CDR1 is SGHRS and CDR2 YFSETQ. Written as DNA, the CDR3 is TGCACCAGCAGCTTGGCCCGAACTAGTGCTGGAAATGAGCAGTTCTTC. Its translation is CTSSLARTSAGNEQFF.

With respect to this clonotype: Relative to the germline gene, one junction end is altered; a read error may explain this. The J gene is TRBJ1-3, the V gene TRBV11-2, with TRBD1 matching over 9 bases. From germline, CDR1 is SGHAT and CDR2 FQNNGV. The CDR3 extends over 18 amino acids. CDR3 in DNA: TGTGCCAGCAGTTCAGGGGGGACAGGGTTCAACTCTGGAGACACCATATATTTT. Protein: CASSSGGTGFNSGDTIYF.

As for this clonotype: A much larger clone lies a single base off, so this may be a read error. This chain joins TRBV28 and TRBJ1-6; a possible D gene is TRBD1 (6 bases). V lost 6 bases and J lost 9, with 12 bases in between. CDR1 and CDR2 from the germline V gene are MDHEN and SYDVKM. The CDR3 consists of 13 residues. CDR3 nucleotide sequence: TGTGCCAGCAGGGGGGCATTCGCTTCACCCCTCCACTTT. This translates into CASRGAFASPLHF.

The sample holds many counts of this clonotype. V and J are TRBV11-3 and TRBJ2-1; 10 nucleotides align to TRBD2. Germline trimming cut 1 base from V and 8 bases from J; bases unmatched to any gene: 8. The CDR3 consists of 16 residues. CDR1 SGHNT and CDR2 YENEEA come from the germline V gene. CDR3 in amino acids: CASSLVGAGGPDEQFF. The CDR3 DNA reads as TGTGCCAGCAGCTTAGTTGGAGCGGGAGGGCCGGATGAGCAGTTCTTC. Complete variable domain (other parts from reference TRBV11-3 and TRBJ2-1): EAGVVQSPRYKIIEKKQPVAFWCNPISGHNTLYWYLQNLGQGPELLIRYENEEAVDDSQLPKDRFSAERLKGVDSTLKIQPAELGDSAVYLCASSLVGAGGPDEQFFGPGTRLTVL.

This clonotype was counted only a few times. The V gene is TRBV28, the J gene TRBJ1-2, with D maybe TRBD1 (6 bases). Per the germline V gene, CDR1 is MDHEN and CDR2 is SYDVKM. The CDR3 has 14 amino acids. V was clipped by 7 bases and J by 4 bases, with 16 bases between them. The CDR3 sequence is CASTPNRAGYGYTF. The CDR3, as DNA: TGTGCCAGCACCCCGAACAGGGCTGGCTATGGCTACACCTTC.

This clonotype was counted between two and nine times. The rearrangement links TRBV10-2 to TRBJ2-7; D is possibly TRBD1 (6 bases). Germline CDR1 WSHSY, CDR2 SAAADI. V lost 5 bases and J 2 bases, leaving 10 bases between the germline ends. The CDR3 is 13 residues long. CDR3 bases: TGCGCCAGCAGTATCGACAGGACCTACGAGCAGTACTTC. This codes for CASSIDRTYEQYF.

This clonotype was seen many times. V and J are TRBV4-2 and TRBJ1-2, with a weak D call TRBD1 (6 bases). The CDR3 is made up of 16 amino acids. V was pared by 0 bases and J by 0 bases, with 11 bases between. Germline CDR1 and CDR2: LGHNA and YNFKEQ. CDR3 coding DNA: TGTGCCAGCAGCCAAGATGGGGGCGCCCCTAACTATGGCTACACCTTC. It is translated as CASSQDGGAPNYGYTF.

In regard to this clonotype: This could be a read error, since a much larger clone is one nucleotide away. The gene calls are TRBV11-2 and TRBJ1-6; the D is unclear. CDR3 length equals 14 residues. The V gene's germline CDR1 is SGHAT and CDR2 FQNNGV. The CDR3 DNA reads TGTGCCAGCAGCCACCGACGGTCGAATTCACTCCTCCACTTT. Translating gives CASSHRRSNSLLHF.

This clonotype was observed once. One junction end disagrees with the germline gene, perhaps due to a read error. V is TRBV11-1 and J is TRBJ2-7; 7 nucleotides align to TRBD1. The CDR3 loop spans 14 amino acids. Germline-derived CDR1 and CDR2 are SGHAT and FQDESV (reference sequence). CDR3 residues: CVSSLTGTDYEQYF. The DNA of the CDR3 is TGTGTCAGTAGCTTAACCGGGACAGATTACGAACAGTACTTC.

Note on this clonotype: Possible read error: a much larger clone is one base away. The chain joins TRBV4-1 to TRBJ2-2; tentatively, D is TRBD1 (5 bases). V lost 4 bases to trimming and J lost 4 bases, with 10 bases between them. This CDR3 has 14 residues. Germline V CDR1 and CDR2: MGHRA, YSYEKL. DNA of the CDR3: TGCGCCAGCAGCCTAGGGGATATCACCGGGGAGCTGTTTTTT. Residues: CASSLGDITGELFF.

This clonotype was detected once. A single base separates this from a much larger clone, so it may be a read error. Likely a read error: the CDR3 ends without its conserved phenylalanine or tryptophan. J is TRBJ2-7 and V is TRBV12-3 or TRBV12-4, with TRBD1 as a possible D gene (6 bases). This CDR3 has 12 amino acids. The V gene lost 3 bases and the J gene lost 4 bases, with 7 bases spanning the gap. The CDR3 DNA reads as TGTGCCAGCAGTTTCGGACAGTACGAGCAGTACCTC. Translation: CASSFGQYEQYL.

This clonotype was observed a single time. This may arise from a read error, as a much more abundant clone is one base away. The chain links TRBV6-2 or TRBV6-3 to TRBJ2-7; TRBD2 matches at 7 bases. In germline, CDR1 is MNHEY, CDR2 SVGEGT. CDR3 length equals 14 residues. CDR3 protein: CASSWGGDYDEQCF. CDR3 in DNA: TGTGCCAGCAGTTGGGGTGGGGACTACGACGAGCAGTGCTTC.

Remarks on this clonotype: Given a much more abundant clone one base away, this may be a read error. V usage is TRBV30 and J usage is TRBJ2-3; 7 bases fit TRBD2. J gave up 3 bases and V 5 bases, and 5 bases lay outside the gene matches. Germline V gene lookup returns CDR1 GTSNPN and CDR2 SVGIG (reference sequence). The CDR3 consists of 13 residues. CDR3 nucleotide sequence: TGTGCCTGGCTGGAGGGAGGGACAGATACGCAGTATTTT. Translated: CAWLEGGTDTQYF.

With respect to this clonotype: Given a much more abundant clone one base away, this may be a read error. This chain connects TRBV29-1 to TRBJ1-2, with D perhaps matching TRBD1 (5 bases). V lost 7 bases and J 7 bases, leaving 7 bases between the germline ends. Looked up from germline, CDR1 is SQVTM and CDR2 is ANQGSEA. This CDR3 region has 9 residues. This CDR3 is CSGDGGYTF. CDR3 nucleotide sequence: TGCAGCGGGGACGGTGGCTACACCTTC.

In the case of this clonotype: Compared with germline, one end of the junction differs, possibly owing to a read error. V usage is TRBV18 and J usage is TRBJ2-7; 8 nucleotides match TRBD2. CDR1 KGHSH and CDR2 LQKENI come from the germline V gene. The CDR3 spans 15 residues. CDR3 region: CASSPGRSGSHELYF. The CDR3, as DNA: TGTGCCAGCTCACCAGGGAGGAGCGGGAGCCACGAGCTGTACTTC.

This chain uses TRBV30 with TRBJ2-3; D gene ambiguous. The CDR3 has 11 amino acids. CDR1 and CDR2 from the germline V gene are GTSNPN and SVGIG (reference sequence). V was trimmed by 5 bases and J by 1 base, leaving 4 bases between them. CDR3 nucleotides: TGTGCCTGGTACCGCACAGATACGCAGTATTTT. Its protein product is CAWYRTDTQYF.

Remarks on this clonotype: A much larger clone lies one base from this, so it may be a read error. The CDR3 ends on some other residue instead of the conserved phenylalanine or tryptophan, so this is likely a read error. The chain has TRBV7-9 and TRBJ1-1; a possible D gene is TRBD1 (6 bases). There are 14 residues in the CDR3. CDR1 is SEHNR, CDR2 FQNEAQ, per germline (reference sequence). Trimming took off 5 bases at V and 10 bases at J, with 20 bases between the two ends. The CDR3 DNA reads as TGTGCCAGCAGCCTCAATCAGGGGAGTATTAGAGCTTTCTCT. Translating it yields CASSLNQGSIRAFS.

The rearrangement uses TRBV16 and TRBJ1-1; 7 positions match TRBD1. Per germline, CDR1 KGHSY and CDR2 FQNENV. The J segment lost 3 bases and the V segment lost 4 bases, leaving 8 bases of the junction unmatched. The CDR3 has 15 residues. This chain's CDR3 is CASSPQDRWDTEAFF. CDR3 coding DNA: TGTGCCAGCAGCCCCCAGGACAGGTGGGACACTGAAGCTTTCTTT.

Note on this clonotype: At one end the junction does not follow the germline gene, possibly because of a read error. The CDR3 reads CASSHRVGERYF. CDR3 DNA: TGTGCCAGCAGCCACAGGGTCGGCGAGCGGTACTTC. The V and J genes are TRBV7-8 and TRBJ2-7, with D possibly matching TRBD1 (6 bases). The CDR3 consists of 12 residues. Germline V gene data show CDR1 as SGHVS and CDR2 as FQNEAQ.

About this clonotype itself: Possible read error: a much larger clone is one base away. V gene TRBV14 combines with J gene TRBJ1-2; 11 nucleotides align to TRBD1. Germline assignment: CDR1 SGHDN and CDR2 FVKESK. The CDR3 is 19 amino acids. The chain's CDR3 is CASSQDPFRWTGGFYGYAF. The CDR3 DNA reads as TGTGCCAGCAGCCAAGATCCTTTTCGATGGACAGGGGGCTTCTATGGCTACGCCTTC. The variable domain in full, with the rest retrieved from reference TRBV14 and TRBJ1-2, is EAGVTQFPSHSVIEKGQTVTLRCDPISGHDNLYWYRRVMGKEIKFLLHFVKESKQDESGMPNNRFLAERTGGTYSTLKVQPAELEDSGVYFCASSQDPFRWTGGFYGYAFGSGTRLTVV.

Remarks on this clonotype: This may come from a read error, since a much larger clone is one base off. CDR3 in DNA: TGTGCCAGCAGTTACTCTACCGGGACTAGCAGGCTTCAAGAGACCCAGTACTTC. This encodes CASSYSTGTSRLQETQYF. V and J are TRBV6-5 and TRBJ2-5; 9 bases agree with TRBD2. The V gene end was trimmed by 0 bases and the J gene end by 2 bases; junction bases not matched to a gene: 10. Germline V CDR1 and CDR2: MNHEY, SVGAGI. The CDR3 is 18 amino acids.

Only one count was recorded for this clonotype. The gene calls are TRBV7-8 and TRBJ2-2, with 10 nucleotides matching TRBD2. Germline assignment: CDR1 SGHVS and CDR2 FQNEAQ. V lost 6 bases to trimming and J lost 1 base; unmatched junction nucleotides: 5. The CDR3 runs to 16 residues. The chain's CDR3 is CASRATSGMNTGELFF. CDR3 nucleotide sequence: TGTGCCAGCAGGGCTACTAGCGGGATGAACACCGGGGAGCTGTTTTTT.

Regarding this clonotype: Given a much more abundant clone one base away, this may be a read error. The chain employs TRBV6-1 and TRBJ1-2; TRBD1 might be the D (5 bases). CDR1 is MNHNS, CDR2 SASEGT, per germline. The V end lost 10 bases, the J end lost 8 bases, and 20 bases lay between the germline ends. The CDR3 spans 13 residues. The chain's CDR3 is CATLLGPGGGYTF. The CDR3 DNA reads TGTGCCACACTACTGGGACCGGGAGGCGGCTACACCTTC.

This clonotype was picked up many times. The V and J genes are TRBV29-1 and TRBJ1-2; TRBD1 matches at 8 bases. Germline V CDR1 and CDR2: SQVTM, ANQGSEA. Trimming removed 4 bases from V and 6 bases from J; junction bases left unmatched: 10. This CDR3 has 14 residues. CDR3 nucleotides: TGCAGCGTTGCAATTGGACAGGGTAGGAATGGCTACACCTTC. Protein sequence: CSVAIGQGRNGYTF.

As to this clonotype: This may arise from a read error, as a much more abundant clone is one base away. J is TRBJ2-1 and V is TRBV10-3; D gene uncertain. The J call is uncertain, as TRBJ2-7 better fits the DNA end. The CDR3 totals 15 residues. Germline V gene lookup returns CDR1 ENHRY and CDR2 SYGVKD. The CDR3 is CTISESEMNSYEQYF. The CDR3 region has the DNA TGTACCATCAGTGAGTCTGAGATGAACTCCTACGAGCAGTACTTC.